Sequencing of this T cell receptor (beta chain) was carried out in a study of blood T cell repertoires in COVID-19. This CDR3 contains 15 residues. V was cut by 8 bases and J by 3 bases, with 18 bases left in between. In germline, CDR1 is SGHTA, CDR2 FQGTGA. Assay: immunoSEQ multiplex PCR; the TCRdb copy retains only in-frame clones and omits some. The table includes 150,000 to 200,000 clones, 85% to 90% detected once. Sequencing was carried out using peripheral blood. The receptor's source is a man in his late teens or twenties with acute or convalescent COVID-19. This chain connects TRBV7-3 to TRBJ2-3; D may be TRBD2 (6 bases). The CDR3 here is CASAASSGRTDTQYF. The CDR3 nucleotides are TGTGCCAGCGCGGCCTCCTCAGGGAGGACAGATACGCAGTATTTT.